Listed here are 11 T cell receptor beta chains from one sample, sequenced in a study of T cell responses to AZD1222 COVID-19 vaccine (dated by TCRdb to 2020 to 2023). The library came from the immunoSEQ multiplex PCR assay. Not all clones reach the TCRdb copy of this immuneACCESS table, which keeps in-frame sequences only. Checked studies attribute under half of the gap to unresolved V genes and leave the rest unexplained. Across this sample there are around 140,000 clones, with 75% to 90% seen only once. Roughly 1.7% of the sample comes from the top ten. Explained via the paper, the time point label denotes: baseline before first vaccination. The material sequenced was peripheral blood, taken on day 0 of AZD1222 vaccination. The receptors originated from an adult in good health.

The V gene is TRBV7-2, the J gene TRBJ2-6; D gene unclear. This CDR3 is built from 16 residues. Deletions cut 5 bases from V and 0 bases from J, with 11 bases between. CDR1 and CDR2 (germline): SGHTA, FQGNSA. CDR3 in amino acids: CASSPFLNSGANVLTF. The CDR3 nucleotides are TGTGCCAGCAGCCCCTTTCTGAACTCTGGGGCCAACGTCCTGACTTTC.

This clone was seen a few times. The rearrangement links TRBV11-2 to TRBJ2-2; D could derive from TRBD1 or TRBD2 (6 bases each). Per germline, CDR1 SGHAT and CDR2 FQNNGV. V shed 5 bases and J shed 6 bases, with 16 bases lying between them. The CDR3 totals 15 residues. CDR3 in DNA: TGTGCCAGCAGCCAAGGGGGGAGGAGACCCGGGGAGCTGTTTTTT. Its translation is CASSQGGRRPGELFF.

This chain connects TRBV27 to TRBJ2-2, with 9 bases matching TRBD1. Germline V gene data show CDR1 as MNHEY and CDR2 as SMNVEV (reference sequence). Losses at the gene ends were 2 bases for V and 4 bases for J; bases not matched to a gene: 5. The CDR3 is made up of 16 amino acids. DNA for the CDR3: TGTGCCAGCAGTTTAAGTGGGACAGGGACCACCGGGGAGCTGTTTTTT. Its translation is CASSLSGTGTTGELFF.

The V gene is TRBV5-1, the J gene TRBJ2-6; maybe TRBD1 (6 bases). This CDR3 region has 16 residues. The germline gives CDR1 SGHRS, CDR2 YFSETQ. V lost 4 bases to trimming and J lost 9 bases, with 20 bases between them. The CDR3 coding sequence is TGCGCCAGCAGCCGTGCCGGGACAAGTACCGGCAACGTCCTGACTTTC. Its protein product is CASSRAGTSTGNVLTF.

This chain uses TRBV11-1 with TRBJ2-1; 13 positions agree with TRBD2. Germline assignment: CDR1 SGHAT and CDR2 FQDESV (reference sequence). CDR3 length: 15 amino acids. V was clipped by 3 bases and J by 6 bases; unmatched bases: 2. The CDR3 protein is CASSLTSGRSNEQFF. The CDR3 region has the DNA TGTGCCAGCAGCTTGACTAGCGGGAGGAGCAATGAGCAGTTCTTC.

The chain carries TRBV19 and TRBJ1-2, with D possibly TRBD1 on 5 matching bases. Trimming shortened V by 9 bases and J by 4 bases, and 12 bases separated the two germline ends. The CDR3 has 12 residues. Looked up from germline, CDR1 is LNHDA and CDR2 is SQIVND (reference sequence). CDR3 nucleotide sequence: TGTGCCAGCGTAGGGGACTCCTATGGCTACACCTTC. Amino acid sequence: CASVGDSYGYTF.

The chain links TRBV12-3 or TRBV12-4 to TRBJ2-7; D is perhaps TRBD2 (5 bases). There are 13 residues in the CDR3. Trimming left V 6 bases short and J 3 bases short, with 12 bases between. In DNA form, the CDR3 reads TGTGCCAGCAGAAGGTCGGGGAACTACGAGCAGTACTTC. Encoded protein: CASRRSGNYEQYF.

The chain has TRBV12-3 or TRBV12-4 and TRBJ1-2; D is unclear. Trimming left V 8 bases short and J 8 bases short, with 18 bases between. The CDR3 loop spans 13 amino acids. CDR3 sequence reads: CASLSLPFSGYTF. CDR3 DNA: TGTGCCAGCTTATCCTTACCTTTTTCCGGCTACACCTTC.

This chain joins TRBV4-1 and TRBJ1-5; no definite D call. This CDR3 region has 13 residues. V lost 1 base and J lost 4, with 5 bases in between. Germline lookup yields CDR1 MGHRA and CDR2 YSYEKL. The CDR3 is CASSQGLNQPQHF. The CDR3 bases are TGCGCCAGCAGCCAAGGGCTGAATCAGCCCCAGCATTTT.

This chain joins TRBV3-1 (or the pseudogene TRBV3-2) and TRBJ2-3; 8 bases fit TRBD2. Trimming took 0 bases from V and 3 from J; bases not matched to a gene: 5. In germline, CDR1 is LGHDT, CDR2 YNNKEL (reference sequence). The CDR3 is made up of 16 amino acids. CDR3 DNA sequence: TGTGCCAGCAGCCAAGATTCTAGCGGGCCGACAGATACGCAGTATTTT. This gives the protein CASSQDSSGPTDTQYF.

The V call is TRBV7-6, the J call TRBJ2-2; D is unresolved. Germline CDR1 SGHVS, CDR2 FNYEAQ. The V gene lost 3 bases and the J gene lost 1 base, with 3 bases spanning the gap. There are 13 residues in the CDR3. Here the CDR3 reads CASSFGNTGELFF. The CDR3 DNA follows: TGTGCCAGCAGCTTTGGGAACACCGGGGAGCTGTTTTTT.